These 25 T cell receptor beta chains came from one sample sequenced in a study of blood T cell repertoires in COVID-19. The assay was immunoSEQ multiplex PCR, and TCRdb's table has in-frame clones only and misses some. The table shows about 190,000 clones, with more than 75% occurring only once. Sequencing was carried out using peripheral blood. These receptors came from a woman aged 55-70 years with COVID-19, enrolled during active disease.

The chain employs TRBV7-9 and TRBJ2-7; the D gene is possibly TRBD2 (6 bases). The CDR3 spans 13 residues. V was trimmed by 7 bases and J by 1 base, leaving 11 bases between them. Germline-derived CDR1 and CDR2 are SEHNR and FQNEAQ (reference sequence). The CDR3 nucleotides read TGTGCCAGCACCCCCCGGGGGTCCTACGAGCAGTACTTC. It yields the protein CASTPRGSYEQYF.

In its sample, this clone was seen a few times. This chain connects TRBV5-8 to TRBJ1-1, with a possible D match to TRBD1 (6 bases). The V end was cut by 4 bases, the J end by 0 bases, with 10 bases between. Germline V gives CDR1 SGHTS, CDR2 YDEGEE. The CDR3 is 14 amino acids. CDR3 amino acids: CASSRGHLNTEAFF. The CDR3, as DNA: TGTGCCAGCAGCAGGGGACATTTGAACACTGAAGCTTTCTTT.

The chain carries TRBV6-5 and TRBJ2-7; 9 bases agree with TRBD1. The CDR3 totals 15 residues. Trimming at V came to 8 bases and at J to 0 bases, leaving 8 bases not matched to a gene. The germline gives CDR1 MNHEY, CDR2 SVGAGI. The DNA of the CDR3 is TGTGCCAGCCAGTTCGGGACAGGGAGCTCCTACGAGCAGTACGTC. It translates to CASQFGTGSSYEQYV.

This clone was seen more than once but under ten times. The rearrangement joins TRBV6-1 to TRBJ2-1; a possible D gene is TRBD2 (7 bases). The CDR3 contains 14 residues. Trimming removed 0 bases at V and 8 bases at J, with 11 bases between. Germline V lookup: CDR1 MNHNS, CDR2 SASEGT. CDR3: CASSEARGAYEQFF. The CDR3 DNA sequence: TGTGCCAGCAGTGAAGCTCGGGGGGCGTATGAGCAGTTCTTC.

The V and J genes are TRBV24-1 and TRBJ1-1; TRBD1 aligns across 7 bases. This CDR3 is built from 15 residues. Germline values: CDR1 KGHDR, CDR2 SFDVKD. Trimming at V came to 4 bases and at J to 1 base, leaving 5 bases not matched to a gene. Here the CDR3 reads CATSDRTGKNTEAFF. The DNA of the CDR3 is TGTGCCACCAGTGACCGGACAGGAAAGAACACTGAAGCTTTCTTT.

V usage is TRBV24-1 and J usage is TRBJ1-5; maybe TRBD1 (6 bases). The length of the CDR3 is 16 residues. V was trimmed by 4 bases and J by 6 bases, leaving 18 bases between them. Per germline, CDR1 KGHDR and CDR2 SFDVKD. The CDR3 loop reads CATSDPRRGDIQPQHF. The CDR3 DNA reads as TGTGCCACCAGTGACCCTCGACGGGGGGACATTCAGCCCCAGCATTTT.

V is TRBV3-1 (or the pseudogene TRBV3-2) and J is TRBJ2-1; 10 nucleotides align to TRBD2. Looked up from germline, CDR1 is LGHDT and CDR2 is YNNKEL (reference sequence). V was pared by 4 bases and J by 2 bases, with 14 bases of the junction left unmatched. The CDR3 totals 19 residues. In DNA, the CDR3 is TGTGCCAGCAGCCCGATAGCTAGCGGGGGCGCAACGCCCTACAATGAGCAGTTCTTC. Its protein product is CASSPIASGGATPYNEQFF.

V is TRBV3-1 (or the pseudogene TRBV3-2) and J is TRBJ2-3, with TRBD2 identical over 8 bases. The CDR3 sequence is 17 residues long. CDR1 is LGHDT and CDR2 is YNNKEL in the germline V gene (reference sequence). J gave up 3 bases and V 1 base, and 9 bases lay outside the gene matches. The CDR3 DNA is TGTGCCAGCAGCCAAGTAGGTTGGGGACTAGTGACAGATACGCAGTATTTT. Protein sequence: CASSQVGWGLVTDTQYF.

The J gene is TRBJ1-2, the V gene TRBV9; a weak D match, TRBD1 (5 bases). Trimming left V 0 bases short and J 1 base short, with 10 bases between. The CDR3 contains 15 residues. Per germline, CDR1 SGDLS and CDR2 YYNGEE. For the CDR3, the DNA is TGTGCCAGCAGCGTAGGAGCAGGGAATAACTATGGCTACACCTTC. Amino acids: CASSVGAGNNYGYTF.

CDR3 amino acids: CASSLVQGVHEQYF. The CDR3 nucleotides are TGTGCCAGCAGCTTGGTTCAGGGGGTCCACGAGCAGTACTTC. This rearrangement joins TRBV5-6 to TRBJ2-7; 7 bases are shared with TRBD1. The CDR3 loop spans 14 amino acids. J gave up 5 bases and V 0 bases, and 5 bases lay outside the gene matches. Germline loops: CDR1 SGHDT, CDR2 YYEEEE.

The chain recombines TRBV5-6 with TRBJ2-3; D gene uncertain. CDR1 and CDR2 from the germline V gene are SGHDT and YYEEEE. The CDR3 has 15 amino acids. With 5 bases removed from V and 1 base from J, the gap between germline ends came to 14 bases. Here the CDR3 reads CASRPYARGTDTQYF. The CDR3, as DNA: TGTGCCAGCAGACCCTACGCGAGAGGCACAGATACGCAGTATTTT.

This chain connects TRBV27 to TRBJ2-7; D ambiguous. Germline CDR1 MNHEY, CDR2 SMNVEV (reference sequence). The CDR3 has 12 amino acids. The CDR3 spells CASGQPHYEQYF. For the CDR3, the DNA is TGTGCTAGTGGGCAACCACACTACGAGCAGTACTTC.

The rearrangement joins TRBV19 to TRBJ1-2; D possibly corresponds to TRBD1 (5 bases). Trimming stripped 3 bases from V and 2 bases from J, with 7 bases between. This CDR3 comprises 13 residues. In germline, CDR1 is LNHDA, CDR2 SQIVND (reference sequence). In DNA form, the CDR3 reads TGTGCCAGTAGTATTTCAGGGAACTATGGCTACACCTTC. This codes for CASSISGNYGYTF.

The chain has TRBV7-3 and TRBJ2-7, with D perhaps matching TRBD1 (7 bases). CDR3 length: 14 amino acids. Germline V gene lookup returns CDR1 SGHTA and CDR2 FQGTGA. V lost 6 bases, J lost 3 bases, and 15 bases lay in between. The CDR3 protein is CASRSRQGGYEQYF. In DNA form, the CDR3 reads TGTGCCAGCAGATCTCGACAGGGAGGCTACGAGCAGTACTTC.

CDR3 residues: CASSLVAFGGQETQYF. CDR3 nucleotides: TGTGCCAGCAGCTTAGTTGCGTTCGGGGGGCAAGAGACCCAGTACTTC. The genes are TRBV7-6 and TRBJ2-5, with TRBD2 matching over 7 bases. The CDR3 loop spans 16 amino acids. Trimming removed 1 base from V and 2 bases from J; junction bases left unmatched: 7. Germline CDR1 reads SGHVS; CDR2 reads FNYEAQ.

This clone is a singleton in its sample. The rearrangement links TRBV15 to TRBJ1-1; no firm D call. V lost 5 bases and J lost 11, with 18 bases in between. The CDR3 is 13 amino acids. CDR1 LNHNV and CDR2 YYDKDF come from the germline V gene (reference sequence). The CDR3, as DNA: TGTGCCACCAGCCCCACGTTACTGGGCAAGGCTTTCTTT. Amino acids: CATSPTLLGKAFF. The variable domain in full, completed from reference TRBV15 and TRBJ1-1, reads DAMVIQNPRYQVTQFGKPVTLSCSQTLNHNVMYWYQQKSSQAPKLLFHYYDKDFNNEADTPDNFQSRRPNTSFCFLDIRSPGLGDTAMYLCATSPTLLGKAFFGQGTRLTVV.

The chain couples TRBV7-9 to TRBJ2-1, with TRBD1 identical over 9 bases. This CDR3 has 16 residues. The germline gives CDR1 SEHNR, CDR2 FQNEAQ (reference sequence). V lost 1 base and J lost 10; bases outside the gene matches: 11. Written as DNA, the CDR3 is TGTGCCAGCAGCTTAGTGTGGGACAGGGTGAGGGACGAGCAGTTCTTC. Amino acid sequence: CASSLVWDRVRDEQFF.

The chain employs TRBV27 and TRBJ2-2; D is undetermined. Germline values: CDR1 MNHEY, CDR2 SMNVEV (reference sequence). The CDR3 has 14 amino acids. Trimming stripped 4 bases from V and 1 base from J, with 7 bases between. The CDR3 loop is CASSWQRNTGELFF. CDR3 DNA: TGTGCCAGCAGTTGGCAGCGGAACACCGGGGAGCTGTTTTTT.

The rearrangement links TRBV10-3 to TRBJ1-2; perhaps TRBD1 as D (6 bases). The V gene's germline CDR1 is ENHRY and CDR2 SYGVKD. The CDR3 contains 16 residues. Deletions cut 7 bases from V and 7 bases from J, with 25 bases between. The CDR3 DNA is TGTGCCATCAACGTGGGTCCCCCGACAGGTGCCGGTGGCTACACCTTC. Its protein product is CAINVGPPTGAGGYTF.

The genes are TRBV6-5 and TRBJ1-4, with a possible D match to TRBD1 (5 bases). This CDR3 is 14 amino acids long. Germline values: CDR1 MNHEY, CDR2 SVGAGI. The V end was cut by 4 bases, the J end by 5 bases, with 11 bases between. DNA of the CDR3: TGTGCCAGCAGTTCGGGACTAGCAAATGAAAAACTGTTTTTT. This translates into CASSSGLANEKLFF.

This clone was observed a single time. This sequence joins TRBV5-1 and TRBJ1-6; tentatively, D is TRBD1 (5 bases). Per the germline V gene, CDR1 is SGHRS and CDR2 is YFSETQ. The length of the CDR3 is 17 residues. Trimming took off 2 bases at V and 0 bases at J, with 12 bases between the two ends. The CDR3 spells CASSFGRASSYNSPLHF. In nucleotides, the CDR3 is TGCGCCAGCAGCTTTGGCAGGGCTAGCTCCTATAATTCACCCCTCCACTTT.

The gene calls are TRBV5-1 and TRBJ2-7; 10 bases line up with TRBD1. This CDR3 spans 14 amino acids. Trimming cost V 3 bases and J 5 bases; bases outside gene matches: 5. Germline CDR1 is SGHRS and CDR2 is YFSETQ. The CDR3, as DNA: TGCGCCAGCAGCTCTGACAGGGGGCTCGACGAGCAGTACTTC. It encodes CASSSDRGLDEQYF.

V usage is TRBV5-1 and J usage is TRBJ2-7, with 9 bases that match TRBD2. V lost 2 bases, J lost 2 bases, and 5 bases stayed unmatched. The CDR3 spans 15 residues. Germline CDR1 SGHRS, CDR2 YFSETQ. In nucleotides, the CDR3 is TGCGCCAGCAGCTTAGGTAGCGGGAGAACCTACGAGCAGTACTTC. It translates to CASSLGSGRTYEQYF.

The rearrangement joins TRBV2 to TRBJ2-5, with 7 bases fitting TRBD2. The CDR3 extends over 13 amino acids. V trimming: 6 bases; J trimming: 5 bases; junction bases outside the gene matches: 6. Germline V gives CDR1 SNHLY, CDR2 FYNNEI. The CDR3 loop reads CASRGRVGETQYF. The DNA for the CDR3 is TGTGCCAGCAGGGGGAGGGTTGGGGAGACCCAGTACTTC.

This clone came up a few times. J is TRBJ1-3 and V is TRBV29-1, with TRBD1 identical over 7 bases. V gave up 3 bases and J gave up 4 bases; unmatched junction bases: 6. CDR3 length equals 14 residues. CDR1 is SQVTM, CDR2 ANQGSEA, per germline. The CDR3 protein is CSVDKTGSGNTIYF. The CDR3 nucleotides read TGCAGCGTTGACAAGACAGGGTCCGGAAACACCATATATTTT.